The 21 T cell receptor beta chains below come from one sample, sequenced in a study of beta chain features in type 1 diabetes. The authors reverse transcribed all of the isolated RNA, so sequencing captured expressed TCRB transcripts. This table comes from immunoSEQ multiplex PCR, and its TCRdb copy is limited to in-frame clones, with some not included. The table records 810,000 or so clones, roughly a sixth of them present only once. Sequenced material: naive CD4+ T cells from blood. These receptors originate from a woman aged 18 to 35 in good health.

The chain joins TRBV27 to TRBJ2-2, with 8 bases aligning to TRBD2. Germline trimming cut 5 bases from V and 12 bases from J; bases unmatched to any gene: 17. The CDR3 totals 16 residues. Germline CDR1 MNHEY, CDR2 SMNVEV (reference sequence). The CDR3 DNA reads TGTGCCAGCAGTCAAATCGGGAGTCGGGGGGGCGGAAAGCTGTTTTTT. Its protein is CASSQIGSRGGGKLFF.

The V call is TRBV18, the J call TRBJ2-3, with TRBD2 matching 8 bases. The V segment lost 8 bases and the J segment 2 bases; nucleotides outside the gene matches: 3. Per germline, CDR1 KGHSH and CDR2 LQKENI. This CDR3 spans 13 amino acids. The CDR3 region is CASGLALTDTQYF. The CDR3 coding sequence is TGTGCCAGCGGACTAGCCCTCACAGATACGCAGTATTTT.

Only a few counts were recorded for this clone. The chain couples TRBV19 to TRBJ1-5; TRBD1 agrees at 10 bases. In germline, CDR1 is LNHDA, CDR2 SQIVND (reference sequence). The CDR3 extends over 15 amino acids. The trim removed 7 bases at V and 2 bases at J, leaving 5 bases unmatched. The CDR3 region is CASTKDRGGNQPQHF. In nucleotides, the CDR3 is TGTGCCAGTACAAAGGACAGGGGGGGCAATCAGCCCCAGCATTTT. The full variable domain, completed using reference TRBV19 and TRBJ1-5, is DGGITQSPKYLFRKEGQNVTLSCEQNLNHDAMYWYRQDPGQGLRLIYYSQIVNDFQKGDIAEGYSVSREKKESFPLTVTSAQKNPTAFYLCASTKDRGGNQPQHFGDGTRLSIL.

This chain connects TRBV5-1 to TRBJ2-3; unclear D gene. The V and J ends lost 3 bases and 2 bases respectively, with 10 bases between them. Per germline, CDR1 SGHRS and CDR2 YFSETQ. There are 14 residues in the CDR3. CDR3 sequence (DNA): TGCGCCAGCAGCTCCAGTTGGCTCACAGATACGCAGTATTTT. Translated, it gives CASSSSWLTDTQYF.

The chain links TRBV7-3 to TRBJ2-2, with D uncertain. Per the germline V gene, CDR1 is SGHTA and CDR2 is FQGTGA. V lost 4 bases and J 5 bases, leaving 14 bases between the germline ends. This CDR3 region has 15 residues. The CDR3 loop is CASSSRVGRTGELFF. CDR3 bases: TGTGCCAGCAGCTCCCGGGTAGGGCGGACCGGGGAGCTGTTTTTT.

The CDR3 sequence is CASSEPRGPFTEAFF. CDR3 nucleotide sequence: TGTGCCAGCAGCGAACCCAGGGGTCCGTTCACTGAAGCTTTCTTT. The V gene is TRBV28, the J gene TRBJ1-1; D might be TRBD1 (6 bases). The CDR3 loop spans 15 amino acids. The ends were cut back, 6 bases at V and 4 bases at J, with 18 bases in the middle. CDR1 MDHEN and CDR2 SYDVKM come from the germline V gene.

This clone was seen only a few times. The gene calls are TRBV7-8 and TRBJ2-2; 7 bases map to TRBD1. Looked up from germline, CDR1 is SGHVS and CDR2 is FQNEAQ. The CDR3 is 14 residues long. The junction had 7 bases not matched to a gene; V was cut back by 5 bases and J by 7 bases. The DNA for the CDR3 is TGTGCCAGCAGCACCGAACAGGGGAGCGGGGAGCTGTTTTTT. Amino acids: CASSTEQGSGELFF.

The chain uses TRBV11-2 and TRBJ2-5; D is perhaps TRBD1 or TRBD2 (5 bases each). The CDR3 runs to 15 residues. V was cut by 1 base and J by 4 bases, with 13 bases left in between. Germline CDR1 and CDR2: SGHAT and FQNNGV. The CDR3 coding sequence is TGTGCCAGCAGCTTAGTCGGGGCGGGCGGAGAGACCCAGTACTTC. As protein: CASSLVGAGGETQYF.

The chain is built from TRBV6-6 and TRBJ2-1; no reliable D call. Germline V lookup: CDR1 MNHNY, CDR2 SVGAGI (reference sequence). The CDR3 totals 13 residues. The V end lost 0 bases, the J end lost 10 bases, and 10 bases lay between the germline ends. CDR3 coding DNA: TGTGCCAGCAGTTACTCTATGGTAGGGGAGCAGTTCTTC. Translated, it gives CASSYSMVGEQFF.

The chain joins TRBV19 to TRBJ2-1; 11 nucleotides align to TRBD2. Trimming cost V 4 bases and J 3 bases; bases outside gene matches: 5. This CDR3 contains 16 residues. The germline CDR1 and CDR2 sequences are LNHDA and SQIVND (reference sequence). The CDR3 reads CASSKGLADHYNEQFF. CDR3 nucleotides: TGTGCCAGTAGTAAGGGACTAGCGGACCACTACAATGAGCAGTTCTTC. Full variable domain (remainder filled in from reference TRBV19 and TRBJ2-1): DGGITQSPKYLFRKEGQNVTLSCEQNLNHDAMYWYRQDPGQGLRLIYYSQIVNDFQKGDIAEGYSVSREKKESFPLTVTSAQKNPTAFYLCASSKGLADHYNEQFFGPGTRLTVL.

The rearrangement links TRBV5-6 to TRBJ2-1; D is unresolved. Germline-derived CDR1 and CDR2 are SGHDT and YYEEEE. The V end lost 3 bases, the J end lost 0 bases, and 22 bases lay between the germline ends. The CDR3 loop spans 19 amino acids. DNA for the CDR3: TGTGCCAGCAGCTACACTTGGGTAATATGGCGGAGCTCCTACAATGAGCAGTTCTTC. Its translation: CASSYTWVIWRSSYNEQFF.

A few counts support this clone. CDR3 residues: CASSHTSGRDEQYF. CDR3 sequence (DNA): TGTGCCAGCAGTCACACTAGCGGGAGGGATGAGCAGTACTTC. The V and J genes are TRBV27 and TRBJ2-7, with 13 bases that match TRBD2. Germline values: CDR1 MNHEY, CDR2 SMNVEV (reference sequence). V shed 5 bases and J 7 bases; nucleotides not matched to a gene: 5. This CDR3 spans 14 amino acids.

This clone occurred a few times. The chain has TRBV19 and TRBJ1-4, with D maybe TRBD1 (5 bases). V lost 6 bases to trimming and J lost 7 bases, with 12 bases between them. The CDR3 consists of 13 residues. Germline assignment: CDR1 LNHDA and CDR2 SQIVND (reference sequence). CDR3 sequence reads: CASSRDRSEKLFF. CDR3 nucleotides: TGTGCCAGTAGCCGGGACCGTTCTGAAAAACTGTTTTTT.

This chain joins TRBV28 and TRBJ1-4; TRBD1 agrees at 8 bases. CDR3 length: 15 residues. CDR1 MDHEN and CDR2 SYDVKM come from the germline V gene. After removal of 3 bases from V and 5 bases from J, the junction contained 5 bases not matched to a gene. CDR3 amino acids: CASSFRGQGNEKLFF. In DNA form, the CDR3 reads TGTGCCAGCAGTTTCCGCGGACAGGGAAATGAAAAACTGTTTTTT. Full variable domain (remainder filled in from reference TRBV28 and TRBJ1-4): DVKVTQSSRYLVKRTGEKVFLECVQDMDHENMFWYRQDPGLGLRLIYFSYDVKMKEKGDIPEGYSVSREKKERFSLILESASTNQTSMYLCASSFRGQGNEKLFFGSGTQLSVL.

The chain has TRBV5-6 and TRBJ2-7, with D tentatively TRBD1 or TRBD2 (5 bases each). From germline, CDR1 is SGHDT and CDR2 YYEEEE. V shed 4 bases and J shed 2 bases, with 19 bases lying between them. The CDR3 has 16 residues. CDR3 amino acids: CASSPRGGYGTYEQYF. CDR3 bases: TGTGCCAGCAGCCCAAGGGGCGGGTACGGGACCTACGAGCAGTACTTC.

This chain links TRBV4-3 with TRBJ2-1; TRBD1 matches at 9 bases. V was clipped by 1 base and J by 7 bases; unmatched bases: 8. Per germline, CDR1 LGHNA and CDR2 YSLEER. The CDR3 contains 16 residues. The CDR3 DNA reads TGCGCCAGCAGCCAAGTTTTCGGGACAGGGAGTAATGAGCAGTTCTTC. It specifies CASSQVFGTGSNEQFF.

V gene TRBV10-3 combines with J gene TRBJ2-3; D is undetermined. This CDR3 region has 13 residues. CDR1 is ENHRY, CDR2 SYGVKD, per germline. V lost 7 bases and J 2 bases, leaving 10 bases between the germline ends. CDR3 nucleotide sequence: TGTGCCATCAACGACCTCCCCACAGATACGCAGTATTTT. As protein: CAINDLPTDTQYF.

As to this clone: Germline is not matched at one junction end, which may reflect a read error. The CDR3, as DNA: TGTGCCAGTGGGCCTCCAGGGATCTTATCACGGTTC. This sequence encodes CASGPPGILSRF. The chain carries TRBV6-1 and TRBJ2-7; D might be TRBD1 (5 bases). This CDR3 spans 12 amino acids. Germline V gene data show CDR1 as MNHNS and CDR2 as SASEGT.

V is TRBV5-4 and J is TRBJ2-3; no reliable D call. Germline CDR1 SGHNT, CDR2 YYREEE (reference sequence). The CDR3 consists of 14 residues. Between the trimmed V and J ends, which lost 4 bases and 1 base, there was a span of 10 bases. CDR3 sequence reads: CASSRIQGTDTQYF. Here the CDR3 DNA reads TGTGCCAGCAGCCGAATCCAGGGCACAGATACGCAGTATTTT.

This clone was detected only a few times. J is TRBJ2-1 and V is TRBV29-1; D is undetermined. The ends were cut back, 4 bases at V and 0 bases at J, with 10 bases in the middle. CDR3 length: 14 residues. Germline V lookup: CDR1 SQVTM, CDR2 ANQGSEA. The CDR3 sequence: CSVVGSDSYNEQFF. The DNA of the CDR3 is TGCAGCGTTGTCGGGTCAGACTCCTACAATGAGCAGTTCTTC.

This chain uses TRBV4-3 with TRBJ1-5, with 8 bases lining up with TRBD1. The germline V gene has CDR1 LGHNA and CDR2 YSLEER. CDR3 size: 20 residues. V was pared by 0 bases and J by 4 bases, with 17 bases of the junction left unmatched. CDR3 sequence reads: CASSQEFNRGSGEWNQPQHF. For the CDR3, the DNA is TGCGCCAGCAGCCAAGAGTTCAACAGGGGGTCCGGGGAATGGAATCAGCCCCAGCATTTT.